A selection of T cell receptor beta chains follows, all from one sample in a study of human T cells and chemical hapten exposure. Via MiXCR, TCRdb re-called the RACE reads, giving one row per CDR3 protein. The profile covers about 54,000 distinct CDR3 sequences, with around 9.4% appearing a single time and approximately 1.8% taken by the ten largest. Source: whole blood, taken in connection with sensitization to the hapten diphenylcyclopropenone (DPC). The receptor source for this set is a woman in her fifties or sixties with alopecia areata. Some clones in this sample may be carry-over from other donors' samples. Both conserved end residues are trimmed from each CDR3. Each record gives: V gene, J gene, CDR3 protein.

>TRBV7-6|TRBJ2-2
ASSLARSRELF
>TRBV25-1|TRBJ1-6
ASRLQGYNSPLH
>TRBV5-5|TRBJ1-5
ASSRILDSNQPQH
>TRBV6-2/TRBV6-3|TRBJ2-7
ASSSWTGNEQY
>TRBV29-1|TRBJ1-2
SVEGQGGYT
>TRBV18|TRBJ2-1
ASSPLGQTRVDEQF
>TRBV5-1|TRBJ1-1
ASSLGQGGGAF
>TRBV6-5|TRBJ2-3
ASRSGIGTDTQY
>TRBV10-3|TRBJ2-1
ALRPSGGADEQF
>TRBV3-1|TRBJ1-2
ASSQGEARSGYT
>TRBV2|TRBJ2-3
ASRDSGSYTQY
>TRBV7-6|TRBJ2-1
ASSLRIAGEQF
>TRBV6-5|TRBJ2-3
ASRSIAGGLTDTQY
>TRBV20-1|TRBJ1-2
SASYGVLGEKYGYT
>TRBV19|TRBJ1-4
ASSPWDGEKLF
>TRBV7-6|TRBJ2-7
ASSYYREDFYEQY
>TRBV7-2|TRBJ1-1
ASSEAGGYTEAF
>TRBV29-1|TRBJ2-1
SVERGEF
>TRBV7-9|TRBJ2-1
ASSSSGSPFPNEQF
>TRBV5-8|TRBJ1-5
ASSLVQPQH
>TRBV7-9|TRBJ2-2
ASSSALGFNTGELF
>TRBV7-6|TRBJ2-1
ASSPESRGNNEQF
>TRBV5-5|TRBJ2-3
ASSPRDWSRGLTDTQY
>TRBV11-2|TRBJ2-3
ASSSIRRTDTQY
>TRBV10-3|TRBJ2-1
AARPGLAGSSYNEQF